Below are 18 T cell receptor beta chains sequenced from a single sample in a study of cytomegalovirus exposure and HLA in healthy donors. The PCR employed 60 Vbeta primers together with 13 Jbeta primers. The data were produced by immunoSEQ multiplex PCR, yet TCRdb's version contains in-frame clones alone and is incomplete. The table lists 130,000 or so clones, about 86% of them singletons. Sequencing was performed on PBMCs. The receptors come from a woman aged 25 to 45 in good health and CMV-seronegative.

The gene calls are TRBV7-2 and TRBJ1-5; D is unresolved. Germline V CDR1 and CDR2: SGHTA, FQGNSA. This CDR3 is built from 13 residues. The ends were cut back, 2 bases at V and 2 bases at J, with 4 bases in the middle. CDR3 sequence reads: CASSLPGNQPQHF. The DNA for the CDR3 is TGTGCCAGCAGCTTACCGGGCAATCAGCCCCAGCATTTT.

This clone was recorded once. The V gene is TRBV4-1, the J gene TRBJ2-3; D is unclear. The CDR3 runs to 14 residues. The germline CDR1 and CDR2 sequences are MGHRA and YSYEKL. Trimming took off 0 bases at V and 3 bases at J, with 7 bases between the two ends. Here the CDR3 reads CASSQELITDTQYF. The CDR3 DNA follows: TGCGCCAGCAGCCAAGAATTAATAACAGATACGCAGTATTTT.

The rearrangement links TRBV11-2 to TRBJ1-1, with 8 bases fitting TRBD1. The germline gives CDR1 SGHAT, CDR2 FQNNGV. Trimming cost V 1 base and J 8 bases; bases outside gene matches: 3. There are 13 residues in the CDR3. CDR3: CASSLVGDREAFF. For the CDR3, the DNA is TGTGCCAGCAGCTTAGTGGGGGACAGGGAAGCTTTCTTT.

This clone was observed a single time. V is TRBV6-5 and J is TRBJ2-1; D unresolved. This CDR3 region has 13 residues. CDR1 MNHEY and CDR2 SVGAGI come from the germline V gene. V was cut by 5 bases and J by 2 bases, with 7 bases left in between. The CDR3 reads CASSPVTYNEQFF. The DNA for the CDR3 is TGTGCCAGCAGTCCCGTAACCTACAATGAGCAGTTCTTC.

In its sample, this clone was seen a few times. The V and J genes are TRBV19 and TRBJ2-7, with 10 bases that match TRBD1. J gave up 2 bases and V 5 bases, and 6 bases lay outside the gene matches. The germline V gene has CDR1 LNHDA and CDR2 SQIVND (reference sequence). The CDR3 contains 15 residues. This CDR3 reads CASSLGTGATYEQYF. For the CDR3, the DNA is TGTGCCAGTAGTCTAGGGACAGGGGCTACCTACGAGCAGTACTTC. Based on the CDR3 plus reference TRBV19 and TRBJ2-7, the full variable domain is DGGITQSPKYLFRKEGQNVTLSCEQNLNHDAMYWYRQDPGQGLRLIYYSQIVNDFQKGDIAEGYSVSREKKESFPLTVTSAQKNPTAFYLCASSLGTGATYEQYFGPGTRLTVT.

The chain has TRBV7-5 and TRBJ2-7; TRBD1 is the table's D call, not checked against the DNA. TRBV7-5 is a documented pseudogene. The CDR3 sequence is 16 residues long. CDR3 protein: CVRSYNRDRGIHEQYF. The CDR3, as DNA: TGTGTCAGAAGCTACAACCGGGACAGGGGGATCCACGAGCAGTACTTC.

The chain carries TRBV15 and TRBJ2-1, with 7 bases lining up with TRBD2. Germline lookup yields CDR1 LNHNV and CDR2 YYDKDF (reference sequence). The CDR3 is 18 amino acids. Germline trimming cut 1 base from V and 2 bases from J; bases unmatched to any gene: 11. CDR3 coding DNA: TGTGCCACCAGCAGAGCCCTCCTAGCGGCTATGCCCTACAATGAGCAGTTCTTC. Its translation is CATSRALLAAMPYNEQFF. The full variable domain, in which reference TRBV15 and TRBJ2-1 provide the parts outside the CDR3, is DAMVIQNPRYQVTQFGKPVTLSCSQTLNHNVMYWYQQKSSQAPKLLFHYYDKDFNNEADTPDNFQSRRPNTSFCFLDIRSPGLGDTAMYLCATSRALLAAMPYNEQFFGPGTRLTVL.

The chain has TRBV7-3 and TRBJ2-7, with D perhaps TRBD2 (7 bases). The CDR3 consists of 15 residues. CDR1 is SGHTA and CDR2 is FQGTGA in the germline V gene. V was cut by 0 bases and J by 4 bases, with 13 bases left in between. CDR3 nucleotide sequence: TGTGCCAGCAGCTTAACGGCGGGGGCAGAGTACGAGCAGTACTTC. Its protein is CASSLTAGAEYEQYF.

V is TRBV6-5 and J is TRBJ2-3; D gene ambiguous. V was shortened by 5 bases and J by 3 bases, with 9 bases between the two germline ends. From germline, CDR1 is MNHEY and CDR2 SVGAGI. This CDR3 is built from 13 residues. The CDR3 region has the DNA TGTGCCAGCAGTCTGACTTTTACAGATACGCAGTATTTT. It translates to CASSLTFTDTQYF.

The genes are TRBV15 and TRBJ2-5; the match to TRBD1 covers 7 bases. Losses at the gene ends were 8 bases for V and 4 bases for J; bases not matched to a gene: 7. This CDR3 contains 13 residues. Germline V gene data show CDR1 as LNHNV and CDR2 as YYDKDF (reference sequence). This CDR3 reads CATRDSGRETQYF. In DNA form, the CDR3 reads TGTGCCACCCGGGACAGCGGTCGAGAGACCCAGTACTTC. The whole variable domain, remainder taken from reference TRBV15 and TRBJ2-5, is DAMVIQNPRYQVTQFGKPVTLSCSQTLNHNVMYWYQQKSSQAPKLLFHYYDKDFNNEADTPDNFQSRRPNTSFCFLDIRSPGLGDTAMYLCATRDSGRETQYFGPGTRLLVL.

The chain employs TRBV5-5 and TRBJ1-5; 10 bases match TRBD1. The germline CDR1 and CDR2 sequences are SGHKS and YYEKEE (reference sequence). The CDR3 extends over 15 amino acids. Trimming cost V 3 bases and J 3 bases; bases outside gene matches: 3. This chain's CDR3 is CASSWGQGSNQPQHF. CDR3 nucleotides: TGTGCCAGCAGCTGGGGACAGGGGTCCAATCAGCCCCAGCATTTT.

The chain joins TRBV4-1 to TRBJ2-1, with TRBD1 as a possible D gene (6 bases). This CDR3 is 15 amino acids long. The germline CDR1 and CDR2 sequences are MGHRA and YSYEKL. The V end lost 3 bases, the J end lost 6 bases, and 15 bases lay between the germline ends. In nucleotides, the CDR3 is TGCGCCAGCAGCCACAGGGGAGACGGGGTCAATGAGCAGTTCTTC. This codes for CASSHRGDGVNEQFF.

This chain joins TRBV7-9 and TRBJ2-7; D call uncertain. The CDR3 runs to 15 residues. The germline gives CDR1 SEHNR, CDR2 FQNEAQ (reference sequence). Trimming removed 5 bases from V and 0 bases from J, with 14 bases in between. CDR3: CASSGRLGSSYEQYF. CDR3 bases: TGTGCCAGCAGCGGGCGTTTGGGCAGCTCCTACGAGCAGTACTTC.

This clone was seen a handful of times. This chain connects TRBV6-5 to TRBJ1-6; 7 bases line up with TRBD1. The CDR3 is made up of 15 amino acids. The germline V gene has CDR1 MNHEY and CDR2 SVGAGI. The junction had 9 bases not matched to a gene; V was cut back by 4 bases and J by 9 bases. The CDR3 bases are TGTGCCAGCAGTTTGATGAACAGGGGCGGTTCACCCCTCCACTTT. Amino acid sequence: CASSLMNRGGSPLHF.

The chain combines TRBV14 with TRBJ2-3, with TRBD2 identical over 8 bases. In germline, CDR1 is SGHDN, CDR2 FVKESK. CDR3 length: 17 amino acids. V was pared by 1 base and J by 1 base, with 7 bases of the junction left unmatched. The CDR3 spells CASSQGNSGSGTDTQYF. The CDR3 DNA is TGTGCCAGCAGCCAAGGGAACAGCGGGAGTGGCACAGATACGCAGTATTTT.

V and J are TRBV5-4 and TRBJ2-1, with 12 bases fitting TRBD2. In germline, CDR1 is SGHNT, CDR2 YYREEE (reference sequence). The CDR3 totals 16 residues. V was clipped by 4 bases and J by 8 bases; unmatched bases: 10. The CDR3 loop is CASSGPSGGARDEQFF. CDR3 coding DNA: TGTGCCAGCAGCGGGCCTAGCGGGGGGGCACGAGATGAGCAGTTCTTC.

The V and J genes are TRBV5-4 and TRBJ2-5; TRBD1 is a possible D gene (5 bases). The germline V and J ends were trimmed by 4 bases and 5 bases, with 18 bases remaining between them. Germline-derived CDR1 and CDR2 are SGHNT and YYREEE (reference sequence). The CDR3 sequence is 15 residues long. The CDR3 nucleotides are TGTGCCAGCAGCATATTAGGGGTTGCGGAGGAGACCCAGTACTTC. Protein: CASSILGVAEETQYF.

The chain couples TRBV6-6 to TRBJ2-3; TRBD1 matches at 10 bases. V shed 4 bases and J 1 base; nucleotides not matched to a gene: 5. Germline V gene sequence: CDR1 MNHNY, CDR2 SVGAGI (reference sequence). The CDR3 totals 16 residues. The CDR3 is CASSFAGQGRTDTQYF. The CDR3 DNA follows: TGTGCCAGCAGTTTTGCGGGACAGGGGCGCACAGATACGCAGTATTTT.